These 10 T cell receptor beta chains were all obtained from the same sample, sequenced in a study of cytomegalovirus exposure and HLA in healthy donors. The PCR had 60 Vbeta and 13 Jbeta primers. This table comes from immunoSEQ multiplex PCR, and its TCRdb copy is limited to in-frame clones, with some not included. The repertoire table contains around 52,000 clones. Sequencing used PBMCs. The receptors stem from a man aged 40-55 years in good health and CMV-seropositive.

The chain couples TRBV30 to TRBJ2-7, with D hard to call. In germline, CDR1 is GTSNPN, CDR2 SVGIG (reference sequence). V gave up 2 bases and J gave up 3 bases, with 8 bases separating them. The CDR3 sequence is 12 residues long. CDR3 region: CAWSSVIYEQYF. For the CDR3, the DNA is TGTGCCTGGAGTAGCGTGATCTACGAGCAGTACTTC.

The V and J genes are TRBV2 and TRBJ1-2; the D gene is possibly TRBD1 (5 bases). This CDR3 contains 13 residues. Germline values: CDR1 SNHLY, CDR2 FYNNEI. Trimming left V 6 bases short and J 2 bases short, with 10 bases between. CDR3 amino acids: CASSATENYGYTF. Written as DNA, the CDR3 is TGTGCCAGCAGCGCGACAGAGAACTATGGCTACACCTTC.

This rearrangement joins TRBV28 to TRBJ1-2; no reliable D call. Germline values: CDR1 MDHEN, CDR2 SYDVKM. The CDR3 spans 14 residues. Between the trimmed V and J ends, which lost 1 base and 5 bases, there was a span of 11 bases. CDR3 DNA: TGTGCCAGCAGTTTATCGAGGGTAGGATATGGCTACACCTTC. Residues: CASSLSRVGYGYTF.

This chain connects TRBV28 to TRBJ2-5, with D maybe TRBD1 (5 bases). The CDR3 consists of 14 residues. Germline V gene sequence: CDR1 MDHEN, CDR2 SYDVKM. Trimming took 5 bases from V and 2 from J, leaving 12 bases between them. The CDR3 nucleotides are TGTGCCAGCAGTCGTTATAAGGGGCAAGAGACCCAGTACTTC. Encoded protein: CASSRYKGQETQYF.

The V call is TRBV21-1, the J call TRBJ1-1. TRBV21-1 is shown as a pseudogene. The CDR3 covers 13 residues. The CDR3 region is CASSKGENTEAFF. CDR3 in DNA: TGTGCCAGCAGCAAGGGAGAAAACACTGAAGCTTTCTTT.

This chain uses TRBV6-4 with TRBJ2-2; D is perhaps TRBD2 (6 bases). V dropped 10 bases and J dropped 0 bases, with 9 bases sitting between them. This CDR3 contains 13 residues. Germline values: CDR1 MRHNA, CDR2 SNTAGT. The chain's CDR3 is CATGTPNTGELFF. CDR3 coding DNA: TGTGCCACCGGGACTCCGAACACCGGGGAGCTGTTTTTT.

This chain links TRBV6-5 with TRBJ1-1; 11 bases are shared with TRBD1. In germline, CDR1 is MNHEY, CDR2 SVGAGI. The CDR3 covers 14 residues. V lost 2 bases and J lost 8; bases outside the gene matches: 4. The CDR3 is CASSYRTGGREAFF. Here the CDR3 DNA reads TGTGCCAGCAGTTACCGGACAGGGGGCAGGGAAGCTTTCTTT.

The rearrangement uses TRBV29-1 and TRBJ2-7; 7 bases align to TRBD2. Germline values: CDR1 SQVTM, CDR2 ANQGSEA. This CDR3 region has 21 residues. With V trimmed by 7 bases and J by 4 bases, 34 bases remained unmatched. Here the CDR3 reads CSARTGEPMPRLAERSYEQYF. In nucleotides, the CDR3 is TGCAGCGCACGGACGGGAGAGCCTATGCCCCGACTAGCTGAGCGTTCGTACGAGCAGTACTTC.

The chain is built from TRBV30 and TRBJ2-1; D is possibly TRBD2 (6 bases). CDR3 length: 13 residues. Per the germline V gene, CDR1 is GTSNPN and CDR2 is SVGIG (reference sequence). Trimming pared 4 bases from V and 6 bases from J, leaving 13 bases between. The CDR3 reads CAWNQGGGNEQFF. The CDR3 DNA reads TGTGCCTGGAACCAGGGAGGTGGCAATGAGCAGTTCTTC.

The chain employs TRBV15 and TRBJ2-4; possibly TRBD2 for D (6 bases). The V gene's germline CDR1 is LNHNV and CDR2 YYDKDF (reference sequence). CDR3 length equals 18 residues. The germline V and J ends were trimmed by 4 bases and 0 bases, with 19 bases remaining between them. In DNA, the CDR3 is TGTGCCACCAGCACACCTCCTTCCGGGGGATTAGCCAAAAACATTCAGTACTTC. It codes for CATSTPPSGGLAKNIQYF.